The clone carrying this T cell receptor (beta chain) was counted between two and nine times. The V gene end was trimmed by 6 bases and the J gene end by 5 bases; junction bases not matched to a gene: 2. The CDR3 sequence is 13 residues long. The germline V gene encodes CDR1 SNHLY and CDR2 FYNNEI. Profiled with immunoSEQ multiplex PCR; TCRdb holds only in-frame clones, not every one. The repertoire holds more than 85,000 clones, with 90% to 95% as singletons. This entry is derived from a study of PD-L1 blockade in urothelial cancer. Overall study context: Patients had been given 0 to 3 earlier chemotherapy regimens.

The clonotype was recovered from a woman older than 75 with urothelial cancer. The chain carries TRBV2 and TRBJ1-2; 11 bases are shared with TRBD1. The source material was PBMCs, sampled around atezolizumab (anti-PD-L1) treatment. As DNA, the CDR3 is TGTGCCAGCAGGGACAGGGGGCCTTATGGCTACACCTTC. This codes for CASRDRGPYGYTF.